This TCR beta chain was retrieved from a study of radiation and T cells in renal cell carcinoma. Libraries were prepared by immunoSEQ multiplex PCR; TCRdb keeps only in-frame clonotypes and omits some of them. The sample has 60,000 or so clones, about 80% seen once. Time point specified: blood 4 weeks post-SBRT, at nephrectomy. As for treatment: 15 Gy SBRT to primary tumor, nephrectomy 4 weeks later. Nephrectomy followed 15 Gy stereotactic body radiation by 4 weeks. Clear cell pathology was present in this patient's renal cell carcinoma. The sequence came from a man aged 60 to 69 with renal cell carcinoma. This specimen was blood, taken from a patient whose treatment included radiotherapy and nephrectomy.

The CDR3 coding sequence is TGCGCCAGCAGCAAGGACGGAGTTAGCAATCAGCCCCAGCATTTT. This gives the protein CASSKDGVSNQPQHF. The V and J genes are TRBV5-1 and TRBJ1-5, with D hard to call. The CDR3 has 15 residues. Germline V gene sequence: CDR1 SGHRS, CDR2 YFSETQ. Trimming cost V 4 bases and J 0 bases, with 11 bases left between them.